Listed below are T cell receptor beta chains from one sample, sequenced in a study of T cell responses to AZD1222 COVID-19 vaccine. Sequencing used immunoSEQ multiplex PCR; TCRdb keeps in-frame clones, though not all of them. The sample consists of about 150,000 clones, about nine tenths of them appearing once. This specimen consisted of peripheral blood, obtained 28 days after the second AZD1222 dose. These receptors came from an adult who received the AZD1222 COVID-19 vaccine. The CDR3 runs from the conserved cysteine through the conserved F or W. The order of the fields is CDR3 protein, CDR3 DNA, D gene, J gene, V gene, clone size. The D gene is left open where the match is weak. The size entry is marked missing in some rows and otherwise reads once, few, many or a size class.

CAGRDRDGPGELFF | TGTGCCGGAAGAGACAGGGACGGACCCGGGGAGCTGTTTTTT | TRBD1 | TRBJ2-2 | TRBV2 | once
CAISARDGKEDNEQFF | TGTGCCATCAGTGCCCGGGACGGTAAGGAGGACAATGAGCAGTTCTTC | NA | TRBJ2-1 | TRBV10-3 | many
CASSPAGGSYEQYF | TGTGCCAGCAGCCCAGCAGGGGGCTCCTACGAGCAGTACTTC | TRBD1 | TRBJ2-7 | TRBV3-1/TRBV3-2 | NA
CASMPREEIRETQYF | TGTGCCAGCATGCCTAGGGAGGAAATTCGAGAGACCCAGTACTTC | NA | TRBJ2-5 | TRBV6-5 | NA
CASSETGIGNSPLHF | TGCGCCAGCAGCGAGACAGGGATCGGGAATTCACCCCTCCACTTT | TRBD1 | TRBJ1-6 | TRBV5-1 | NA
CASSEWTTGTGGFYGYTF | TGCGCCAGCAGTGAGTGGACGACCGGGACAGGAGGCTTTTACGGCTACACCTTC | TRBD1 | TRBJ1-2 | TRBV10-2 | NA
CASAGTGGNQPQHF | TGTGCCAGTGCCGGGACAGGCGGGAATCAGCCCCAGCATTTT | TRBD1 | TRBJ1-5 | TRBV19 | once
CASSELTEQFF | TGTGCCAGCAGCGAATTAACTGAGCAGTTCTTC | NA | TRBJ2-1 | TRBV2 | NA
CASSLEGLSGANVLTF | TGCGCCAGCAGCTTGGAGGGACTCTCTGGGGCCAACGTCCTGACTTTC | NA | TRBJ2-6 | TRBV5-1 | NA
CASSLGRPYNQPQHF | TGTGCCAGCAGCTTAGGAAGGCCTTACAATCAGCCCCAGCATTTT | NA | TRBJ1-5 | TRBV7-2 | NA
CASSPQGVPTNEKLFF | TGTGCCAGTAGTCCTCAGGGTGTTCCAACTAATGAAAAACTGTTTTTT | NA | TRBJ1-4 | TRBV19 | NA
CASPGLNYGYTF | TGTGCCAGCCCGGGCCTTAACTATGGCTACACCTTC | NA | TRBJ1-2 | TRBV25-1 | NA
CASSSTGGERNTEAFF | TGCGCCAGCAGCTCTACAGGGGGCGAGAGGAACACTGAAGCTTTCTTT | TRBD1 | TRBJ1-1 | TRBV5-1 | NA
CASSVGTGGASGANVLTF | TGTGCCAGCAGTGTGGGGACAGGGGGCGCTTCTGGGGCCAACGTCCTGACTTTC | TRBD1 | TRBJ2-6 | TRBV2 | NA
CASSLNLGVAYGYTF | TGCGCCAGCAGCTTGAATCTAGGGGTAGCCTATGGCTACACCTTC | NA | TRBJ1-2 | TRBV5-1 | NA
CASSQAQTVYGYTF | TGCGCCAGCAGCCAAGCTCAGACAGTCTATGGCTACACCTTC | NA | TRBJ1-2 | TRBV4-3 | NA
CASRPYDSSNQPQHF | TGTGCCAGCAGACCGTATGACAGCAGCAATCAGCCCCAGCATTTT | NA | TRBJ1-5 | TRBV2 | NA
CSVGDRVGTSGSSRETQYF | TGCAGCGTTGGGGATCGGGTCGGGACTAGCGGGAGTTCCAGAGAGACCCAGTACTTC | TRBD2 | TRBJ2-5 | TRBV29-1 | NA
CASSLAGTQETQYF | TGCGCCAGCAGCTTGGCGGGTACCCAAGAGACCCAGTACTTC | NA | TRBJ2-5 | TRBV5-1 | once
CASSPTWGRAYEQYF | TGTGCCAGCAGCCCCACCTGGGGAAGGGCCTACGAGCAGTACTTC | NA | TRBJ2-7 | TRBV4-2 | NA
CASSVSTGGKTSYTF | TGTGCCAGCAGCGTCTCGACAGGGGGCAAGACCAGCTACACCTTC | TRBD1 | TRBJ1-2 | TRBV9 | NA
CASSTGRANTEAFF | TGTGCCAGCAGCACCGGACGGGCAAACACTGAAGCTTTCTTT | NA | TRBJ1-1 | TRBV11-2 | NA
CASSIGSAGGTVSEQFF | TGTGCCAGTAGTATAGGGTCGGCGGGAGGGACCGTTAGTGAGCAGTTCTTC | TRBD2 | TRBJ2-1 | TRBV19 | NA
CASSLEVGGYGYTF | TGTGCCAGCAGCTTAGAGGTCGGGGGGTATGGCTACACCTTC | NA | TRBJ1-2 | TRBV11-2 | NA
CASSLVPSGGQMEQFF | TGTGCCAGCAGCTTAGTTCCTAGCGGGGGTCAGATGGAGCAGTTCTTC | TRBD2 | TRBJ2-1 | TRBV7-9 | NA
CASSITGVRAEAFF | TGTGCCAGCAGCATTACAGGGGTAAGGGCTGAAGCTTTCTTT | TRBD1 | TRBJ1-1 | TRBV7-9 | once
CASSSLTSGNTGELFF | TGTGCCAGCAGCTCACTGACTAGCGGTAACACCGGGGAGCTGTTTTTT | TRBD2 | TRBJ2-2 | TRBV5-4 | NA
CASSSDRSSYNEQFF | TGTGCCAGCAGCTCCGACAGGAGCTCCTACAATGAGCAGTTCTTC | NA | TRBJ2-1 | TRBV7-2 | NA
CASSQDEQGYSGDTQYF | TGTGCCAGCAGCCAAGACGAACAGGGTTACTCGGGTGATACGCAGTATTTT | NA | TRBJ2-3 | TRBV4-2 | NA
CASSPGRAGEKLFF | TGTGCCAGCTCACCAGGCAGGGCGGGAGAAAAACTGTTTTTT | NA | TRBJ1-4 | TRBV18 | once
CASSQRELRNEQFF | TGCGCCAGCAGCCAAAGAGAACTTAGAAATGAGCAGTTCTTC | NA | TRBJ2-1 | TRBV4-1 | NA
CASSYSGTHLEQYF | TGTGCCAGCAGTTACTCGGGGACACATCTCGAGCAGTACTTC | NA | TRBJ2-7 | TRBV6-6 | NA
CATSDPLTGGIYGYTF | TGTGCCACCAGTGACCCCTTGACAGGGGGCATCTATGGCTACACCTTC | TRBD1 | TRBJ1-2 | TRBV24-1 | once
CASSVEWVMGSYNSPLHF | TGTGCCAGCAGCGTAGAATGGGTAATGGGCTCCTATAATTCACCCCTCCACTTT | NA | TRBJ1-6 | TRBV9 | NA
CASSSLPGQIPTAPYGYTF | TGTGCCAGCAGCTCCCTACCGGGACAGATACCTACGGCTCCCTATGGCTACACCTTC | TRBD1 | TRBJ1-2 | TRBV7-2 | NA
CASREGAREGPYGYTF | TGTGCCAGCAGAGAGGGGGCCAGGGAGGGTCCCTATGGCTACACCTTC | TRBD1 | TRBJ1-2 | TRBV9 | NA
CASSLTRDSNTQYF | TGTGCCAGCAGCTTGACCCGGGACTCTAATACGCAGTATTTT | NA | TRBJ2-3 | TRBV7-2 | once
CASSPRMTSGILLPNTGELFF | TGTGCCAGCAGTCCCCGTATGACTAGCGGGATATTACTACCGAACACCGGGGAGCTGTTTTTT | TRBD2 | TRBJ2-2 | TRBV27 | once
CASSLAGGRPDTQYF | TGTGCCAGTTCCCTAGCGGGGGGGCGGCCAGATACGCAGTATTTT | TRBD2 | TRBJ2-3 | TRBV25-1 | NA
CASSLRDGRLQLNYGYTF | TGCGCCAGCAGCTTGCGGGACGGAAGACTACAGCTTAACTATGGCTACACCTTC | NA | TRBJ1-2 | TRBV5-1 | NA
CASSGRTLDPREQFF | TGCGCCAGCAGCGGGAGGACGCTAGATCCTCGTGAGCAGTTCTTC | NA | TRBJ2-1 | TRBV5-1 | NA
CASSQDSSTSGWSYEQYF | TGCGCCAGCAGCCAAGACAGTAGCACTAGCGGATGGAGCTACGAGCAGTACTTC | TRBD2 | TRBJ2-7 | TRBV4-1 | NA
CASSQDPTGAGRETQYF | TGCGCCAGCAGCCAAGATCCGACGGGAGCTGGGAGGGAGACCCAGTACTTC | NA | TRBJ2-5 | TRBV4-1 | NA
CASNGWGIGNTIYF | TGTGCCAGTAACGGATGGGGAATTGGAAACACCATATATTTT | NA | TRBJ1-3 | TRBV19 | NA
CASSFGGGKTYEQYF | TGTGCCAGCAGCTTTGGAGGGGGCAAGACCTACGAGCAGTACTTC | NA | TRBJ2-7 | TRBV11-1 | NA
CASSYEQMNTEAFF | TGTGCCAGCAGTTACGAACAGATGAACACTGAAGCTTTCTTT | NA | TRBJ1-1 | TRBV6-5 | NA
CARGQLLNYGYTF | TGTGCCAGAGGACAGTTACTTAACTATGGCTACACCTTC | NA | TRBJ1-2 | TRBV2 | NA
CASSIDLQPATNEKLFF | TGTGCCAGTAGTATAGATCTCCAGCCTGCAACTAATGAAAAACTGTTTTTT | NA | TRBJ1-4 | TRBV19 | NA